This T cell receptor beta chain was identified in a study of OX40 agonist ivuxolimab in advanced cancers. For context, the study as a whole: Ivuxolimab was an agonistic, fully human IgG2 monoclonal antibody directed against OX40 (CD134), a costimulatory receptor. Partial responses occurred in three dose-escalation patients, of whom one had hepatocellular carcinoma and two had cutaneous melanoma. The purpose of peripheral TCRbeta sequencing was to test whether ivuxolimab changed TCR sequence diversity and led to clonal T-cell expansion. In the dose-escalation cohort, about four fifths of patients were male, and the mean age was 60 years with a range of roughly 20 to 80. The paper covers the monotherapy dose-escalation part of the phase I ivuxolimab trial, which included N = 52 patients. Intravenous ivuxolimab was administered to patients every 2 weeks at six dose levels: 0.01, 0.1, 0.3, 1.5, 3 and 10 mg/kg. Prior anti-PD-1, anti-PD-L1 or anti-CTLA-4 therapy was permitted, and checkpoint inhibitors had been received by more than 35% of dose-escalation patients. Of the roughly 51 patients in dose escalation, around 19 had hepatocellular carcinoma, some 15 had melanoma, 9 had renal cell carcinoma and 9 had head and neck cancer. Study-wide findings and limitations: Low levels of normalized T-cell clonal expansion were also seen in some nonresponding patients. Clonal expansion of both CD4+ and CD8+ blood T cells was observed from baseline to week 6 at doses 0.1 to 3.0 mg/kg. On average, CD8+ T cells showed more expanded clones than CD4+ T cells after ivuxolimab. In partial responders in the 0.1-3.0 mg/kg groups, normalized peripheral clonal expansion was found to be among the lowest, especially among CD8+ T cells. The antigen specificity of the peripheral T cells that underwent clonal expansion was not determined.

According to the germline V gene, CDR1 reads MGHRA and CDR2 reads YSYEKL. Trimming accounts for 7 bases at V and 2 bases at J, while the number of junction bases matched to no gene is 4. Including cysteine and phenylalanine, the CDR3 has 14 amino acids. Here the CDR3 DNA is all that survives: 42 bases in frame from base 1. To sequence the TCRbeta CDR3 region, genomic DNA was isolated from the sorted cells. The immunoSEQ Assay was used to sequence the TCRbeta CDR3 regions. Not all clones reach the TCRdb copy of this immuneACCESS table, which keeps in-frame sequences only. Checked studies attribute under half of the gap to unresolved V genes and leave the rest unexplained. Here the sample has approximately 37,000 clones; over 60% occur a single time. Approximately 19% of the sample is taken by the ten largest. Note on this clone: It lacks a known antigen. No much larger clone exists at a distance of one base, and base qualities are not known.

The trial excluded patients who had a history of autoimmune disease or were on systemic immunosuppression. Peripheral blood for TCR sequencing was collected from all dose cohorts at baseline, on cycle 4 day 1, and on cycle 7 day 1. The samples were taken from a phase I, first-in-human, multicenter, open-label dose-escalation trial of ivuxolimab. Adults with locally advanced or metastatic melanoma, renal cell carcinoma, hepatocellular carcinoma or head and neck squamous cell carcinoma were enrolled in the trial. Before TCR sequencing, CD4+ and CD8+ T cells were separately sorted from peripheral blood.

This clonotype was sampled from an adult with an advanced solid tumor such as melanoma, head and neck, liver or kidney cancer. Recombination connected TRBV4-1 to TRBJ1-3, with 8 bases aligning to TRBD1. This sample comprised CD4+ or CD8+ T cells sorted from blood, obtained in a trial of the OX40 agonist ivuxolimab. The encoded CDR3 is CASTDRAPGNTIYF. The DNA sequence is TGCGCCAGCACGGACAGGGCCCCTGGAAACACCATATATTTT.